These 10 T cell receptor beta chains originate from one sample sequenced in a study of blood T cell repertoires in COVID-19. The protocol was immunoSEQ multiplex PCR, while the TCRdb copy is restricted to in-frame clones and leaves out a portion. The sample contains some 290,000 clones, about nine tenths of which appear only once. The sequencing sample was made of peripheral blood. The receptors come from a woman in her forties or fifties who had recovered from COVID-19.

The chain combines TRBV21-1 with TRBJ2-7; no check of the table's D call, TRBD2, against the DNA was made. TRBV21-1 is a pseudogene segment. The CDR3 is 18 amino acids. CDR3 nucleotides: TGTGCCAGCAGCAAATGGCGGGGTGCAGTGACATACTCCTACGAGCAGTACTTC. Translated: CASSKWRGAVTYSYEQYF.

This sequence joins TRBV19 and TRBJ2-3, with a tentative D call TRBD1 (5 bases). V was clipped by 5 bases and J by 3 bases, with 18 bases between them. Germline V CDR1 and CDR2: LNHDA, SQIVND (reference sequence). There are 16 residues in the CDR3. CDR3 nucleotides: TGTGCCAGTAGTTTCCAGGGTTTAAGATGGACAGATACGCAGTATTTT. Translated: CASSFQGLRWTDTQYF.

The J gene is TRBJ1-2, the V gene TRBV4-3; tentatively, D is TRBD1 (6 bases). The germline CDR1 and CDR2 sequences are LGHNA and YSLEER. V was cut by 0 bases and J by 4 bases, with 12 bases left in between. The CDR3 has 15 residues. CDR3 bases: TGCGCCAGCAGCCAAGAATCAGGGGCTACCTATGGCTACACCTTC. Its translation: CASSQESGATYGYTF.

CDR3 loop: CASGLSGGKDYGYTF. DNA of the CDR3: TGTGCTAGTGGTTTGTCAGGGGGAAAAGACTATGGCTACACCTTC. The chain couples TRBV12-5 to TRBJ1-2; 7 nucleotides align to TRBD1. Germline V gene lookup returns CDR1 LGHNT and CDR2 FRNRAP. J gave up 3 bases and V 2 bases, and 6 bases lay outside the gene matches. The CDR3 totals 15 residues.

This clone has a handful of counts. The chain is built from TRBV5-6 and TRBJ1-3; no reliable D call. CDR1 is SGHDT and CDR2 is YYEEEE in the germline V gene. V was trimmed by 1 base and J by 0 bases, leaving 14 bases between them. The length of the CDR3 is 17 residues. CDR3 sequence (DNA): TGTGCCAGCAGCTTGAAACCTCAAAGGAGCTCTGGAAACACCATATATTTT. Translating gives CASSLKPQRSSGNTIYF.

This chain uses TRBV2 with TRBJ1-5; D not resolved. V was shortened by 4 bases and J by 5 bases, with 12 bases between the two germline ends. CDR3 size: 14 residues. In germline, CDR1 is SNHLY, CDR2 FYNNEI. CDR3 DNA sequence: TGTGCCAGCAGTGGATTCGGAGGATATCAGCCCCAGCATTTT. Its protein is CASSGFGGYQPQHF.

This chain joins TRBV7-2 and TRBJ1-1; the D is unclear. In germline, CDR1 is SGHTA, CDR2 FQGNSA. The germline V and J ends were trimmed by 4 bases and 8 bases, with 26 bases remaining between them. This CDR3 comprises 17 residues. The DNA for the CDR3 is TGTGCCAGCAGCTCCGAAAAACACAGCAAACATCGTAACGAAGCTTTCTTT. Its translation: CASSSEKHSKHRNEAFF.

This chain links TRBV10-1 with TRBJ1-6; possibly TRBD1 for D (6 bases). CDR1 is WNHNN and CDR2 is SYGVQD in the germline V gene (reference sequence). The CDR3 length is 14 residues. V shed 2 bases and J shed 9 bases, with 11 bases lying between them. The CDR3 protein is CASSENRVGSPLHF. DNA for the CDR3: TGCGCCAGCAGTGAGAACAGGGTTGGTTCACCCCTCCACTTT.

This chain uses TRBV5-6 with TRBJ2-5; TRBD1 aligns across 7 bases. J gave up 5 bases and V 4 bases, and 8 bases lay outside the gene matches. Per germline, CDR1 SGHDT and CDR2 YYEEEE. CDR3 length: 14 amino acids. The CDR3 nucleotides read TGTGCCAGCAGCCTAAATACAGGGGCGGAGACCCAGTACTTC. Amino acids: CASSLNTGAETQYF.

This chain links TRBV4-3 with TRBJ1-1, with D perhaps TRBD1 (5 bases). The germline CDR1 and CDR2 sequences are LGHNA and YSLEER. With 0 bases removed from V and 2 bases from J, the gap between germline ends came to 16 bases. The CDR3 spans 17 residues. The CDR3 DNA reads as TGCGCCAGCAGCCAAGATTTCGGCGGGAGGGGAAACACTGAAGCTTTCTTT. Translating gives CASSQDFGGRGNTEAFF.